This passage covers 14 T cell receptor beta chains from one sample sequenced in a study of T-cell memory formation after mild COVID-19. TCRdb analysed the 5' RACE reads with MiXCR anew, one entry per CDR3 protein. Of just over 400,000 distinct CDR3 sequences listed, around a quarter were seen once; the top ten hold 13%. The sample taken for sequencing was PBMCs or a T cell subset sorted from them (not recorded which). All receptors come from an adult woman who had mild COVID-19 (a few samples of this study predate the infection). Cell type and time point are not known.

This clonotype came up a few times. This sequence joins TRBV7-2 and TRBJ2-2; 12 bases fit TRBD2. Germline V gene sequence: CDR1 SGHTA, CDR2 FQGNSA. The CDR3 consists of 19 residues. With V trimmed by 2 bases and J by 7 bases, 14 bases remained unmatched. CDR3 sequence (DNA): TGTGCCAGCAGCTTAAGCCCAAAAAGACTAGCGGGAGTGGTCGGGGAGCTGTTTTTT. Amino acids: CASSLSPKRLAGVVGELFF.

This clonotype was observed a handful of times. V and J are TRBV6-2 or TRBV6-3 and TRBJ2-1, with 7 bases aligning to TRBD1. In germline, CDR1 is MNHEY, CDR2 SVGEGT. Germline trimming cut 7 bases from V and 4 bases from J; bases unmatched to any gene: 4. The CDR3 consists of 13 residues. CDR3 bases: TGTGCCAGCACTAAGACAGGGTACAATGAGCAGTTCTTC. It translates to CASTKTGYNEQFF.

This clonotype was seen more than once but under ten times. The rearrangement joins TRBV12-3 or TRBV12-4 to TRBJ1-1; no firm D call. Trimming took off 3 bases at V and 0 bases at J, with 8 bases between the two ends. This CDR3 is 14 amino acids long. CDR3 region: CASSFQVMNTEAFF. As DNA, the CDR3 is TGTGCCAGCAGTTTCCAGGTGATGAACACTGAAGCTTTCTTT.

The chain couples TRBV27 to TRBJ2-7; D gene ambiguous. Trimming cost V 8 bases and J 3 bases, with 11 bases left between them. Germline CDR1 and CDR2: MNHEY and SMNVEV (reference sequence). The CDR3 runs to 12 residues. The CDR3, as DNA: TGTGCCAGCTGGTCAAGAGTCTACGAGCAGTACTTC. Residues: CASWSRVYEQYF.

The chain carries TRBV7-9 and TRBJ1-5; perhaps TRBD1 as D (6 bases). V dropped 4 bases and J dropped 2 bases, with 15 bases sitting between them. The germline gives CDR1 SEHNR, CDR2 FQNEAQ (reference sequence). The CDR3 contains 16 residues. CDR3 residues: CASSSNQGFGNQPQHF. CDR3 bases: TGTGCCAGCAGCTCCAACCAGGGGTTCGGCAATCAGCCCCAGCATTTT.

In its sample, this clonotype was seen many times. The chain uses TRBV20-1 and TRBJ2-7; TRBD1 matches at 8 bases. V shed 1 base, J shed 3 bases, and the junction held 11 bases outside the gene matches. The CDR3 extends over 16 amino acids. The germline CDR1 and CDR2 sequences are DFQATT and SNEGSKA (reference sequence). This chain's CDR3 is CSARGGGRGQIYEQYF. The DNA for the CDR3 is TGCAGTGCTAGAGGTGGGGGCAGGGGGCAGATCTACGAGCAGTACTTC.

The rearrangement joins TRBV7-3 to TRBJ2-3, with D unresolved. CDR1 is SGHTA and CDR2 is FQGTGA in the germline V gene. V lost 1 base and J 6 bases, leaving 17 bases between the germline ends. The CDR3 loop spans 16 amino acids. The CDR3 protein is CASSLNPPGFEDTQYF. The CDR3 bases are TGTGCCAGCAGCTTAAACCCCCCCGGGTTCGAGGATACGCAGTATTTT.

This clonotype was seen a few times. This chain's CDR3 is CASSNRTSSYNEQFF. CDR3 nucleotide sequence: TGTGCCAGCAGCAACAGAACGAGCTCCTACAATGAGCAGTTCTTC. V usage is TRBV5-5 and J usage is TRBJ2-1; D uncertain. V was trimmed by 4 bases and J by 0 bases, leaving 11 bases between them. Germline assignment: CDR1 SGHKS and CDR2 YYEKEE (reference sequence). This CDR3 is 15 amino acids long.

This clonotype came up a few times. The chain uses TRBV7-3 and TRBJ2-2; perhaps TRBD1 as D (5 bases). The V gene's germline CDR1 is SGHTA and CDR2 FQGTGA. The germline V and J ends were trimmed by 5 bases and 4 bases, with 11 bases remaining between them. This CDR3 has 14 residues. CDR3 bases: TGTGCCAGCAGCCCAGGGCAGCCCACCGGGGAGCTGTTTTTT. Translated: CASSPGQPTGELFF. Full variable domain (rest looked up from reference TRBV7-3 and TRBJ2-2): GAGVSQTPSNKVTEKGKYVELRCDPISGHTALYWYRQSLGQGPEFLIYFQGTGAADDSGLPNDRFFAVRPEGSVSTLKIQRTERGDSAVYLCASSPGQPTGELFFGEGSRLTVL.

The CDR3 loop reads CASSSRQGGPQETQYF. The CDR3 nucleotides are TGTGCCAGCAGCTCCCGACAGGGGGGCCCTCAAGAGACCCAGTACTTC. The chain combines TRBV13 with TRBJ2-5, with 9 bases fitting TRBD1. Germline-derived CDR1 and CDR2 are PRHDT and FYEKMQ (reference sequence). This CDR3 spans 16 amino acids. The trim removed 4 bases at V and 2 bases at J, leaving 8 bases unmatched.

A few counts support this clonotype. The CDR3 DNA is TGTGCCAGCAGCGGGAAGCGGAACACCGGGGAGCTGTTTTTT. Its translation: CASSGKRNTGELFF. The V gene is TRBV7-8, the J gene TRBJ2-2; D uncertain. There are 14 residues in the CDR3. Germline lookup yields CDR1 SGHVS and CDR2 FQNEAQ. With 5 bases removed from V and 1 base from J, the gap between germline ends came to 8 bases.

There are a few counts of this clonotype. The gene calls are TRBV5-6 and TRBJ1-2; D remains unclear. V was pared by 0 bases and J by 2 bases, with 5 bases between. The CDR3 has 13 residues. The V gene's germline CDR1 is SGHDT and CDR2 YYEEEE. CDR3 nucleotide sequence: TGTGCCAGCAGCTTGGAACCGAACTATGGCTACACCTTC. Amino acids: CASSLEPNYGYTF.

The rearrangement links TRBV27 to TRBJ2-7, with 10 bases fitting TRBD2. Losses at the gene ends were 6 bases for V and 7 bases for J; bases not matched to a gene: 18. Germline CDR1 reads MNHEY; CDR2 reads SMNVEV (reference sequence). This CDR3 contains 17 residues. CDR3 nucleotides: TGTGCCAGCAGCCAATCCCTGGGTGCTAGCGGGAGAACGGAGCAGTACTTC. Translation: CASSQSLGASGRTEQYF.

The chain employs TRBV7-3 and TRBJ1-3; D remains unclear. The CDR3 contains 15 residues. V lost 0 bases and J 3 bases, leaving 9 bases between the germline ends. Germline CDR1 reads SGHTA; CDR2 reads FQGTGA. The DNA for the CDR3 is TGTGCCAGCAGCTTAACGGGGTCTGTTGGAAACACCATATATTTT. As protein: CASSLTGSVGNTIYF.